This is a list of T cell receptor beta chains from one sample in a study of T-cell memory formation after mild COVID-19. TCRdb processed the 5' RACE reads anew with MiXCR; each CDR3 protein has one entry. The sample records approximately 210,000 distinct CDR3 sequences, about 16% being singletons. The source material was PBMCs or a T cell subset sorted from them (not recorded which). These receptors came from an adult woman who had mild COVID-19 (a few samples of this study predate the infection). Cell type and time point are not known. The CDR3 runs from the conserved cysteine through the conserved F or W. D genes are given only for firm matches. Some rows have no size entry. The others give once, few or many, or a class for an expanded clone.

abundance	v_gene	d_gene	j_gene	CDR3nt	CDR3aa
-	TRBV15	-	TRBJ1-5	TGTGCCACCAGCAGAGGAGGGGAGGCTAAGAGACAGCCCCAGCATTTT	CATSRGGEAKRQPQHF
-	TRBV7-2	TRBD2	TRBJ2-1	TGTGCCAGCAGCCAAACTAGCGGGGCCAACAATGAGCAGTTCTTC	CASSQTSGANNEQFF
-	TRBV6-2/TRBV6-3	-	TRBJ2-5	TGTGCCAGCAGTTACGGAAATGTGATTGGAGAGACCCAGTACTTC	CASSYGNVIGETQYF
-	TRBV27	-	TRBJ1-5	TGTGCCAGCAGTCGAGGGGTGTATCAGCCCCAGCATTTT	CASSRGVYQPQHF
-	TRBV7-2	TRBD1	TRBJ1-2	TGTGCCAGCAGCTTAAAGGCAGGGGGCAACTATGGCTACACCTTC	CASSLKAGGNYGYTF
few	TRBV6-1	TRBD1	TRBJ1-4	TGTGCCACCGCAGGGGGCGGTTCTAATGAAAAACTGTTTTTT	CATAGGGSNEKLFF
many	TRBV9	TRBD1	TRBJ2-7	TGTGCCAGCGCGGACAGGGGATCCTACGAGCAGTACTTC	CASADRGSYEQYF
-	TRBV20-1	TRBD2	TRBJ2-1	TGCAGTGCGGGAGGGACTAGCGGGAGCTCCTACAATGAGCAGTTCTTC	CSAGGTSGSSYNEQFF
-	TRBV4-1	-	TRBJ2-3	TGCGCCAGCAGCCAAGCGGGGGGCCTTATCGGCGCAGATACGCAGTATTTT	CASSQAGGLIGADTQYF
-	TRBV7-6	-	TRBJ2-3	TGTGCCAGCACCTTAGGCCTTTCGAGCACAGATACGCAGTATTTT	CASTLGLSSTDTQYF
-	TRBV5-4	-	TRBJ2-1	TGTGCCAGCAGCCAACCCCGGGGGAAAAATGAGCAGTTCTTC	CASSQPRGKNEQFF
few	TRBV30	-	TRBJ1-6	TGTGCCTGGAGTTTGGCTTGGGGAAGGCTTTCAAGGAATTCACCCCTCCACTTT	CAWSLAWGRLSRNSPLHF
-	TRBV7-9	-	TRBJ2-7	TGTGCCAGCAGCTCCTTTGACTCTGGAGAGCAGTACTTC	CASSSFDSGEQYF
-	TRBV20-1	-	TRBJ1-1	TGCAGTGCTTTGGACAGCCGTCGGAACACTGAAGCTTTCTTT	CSALDSRRNTEAFF
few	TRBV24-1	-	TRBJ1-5	TGTGCCACCAGTGATCCACGGACTGTGCAGCCCCAGCATTTT	CATSDPRTVQPQHF
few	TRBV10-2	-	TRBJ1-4	TGCGCCAGCAGTGAGTCGGGGAGGGACGAAAAACTGTTTTTT	CASSESGRDEKLFF
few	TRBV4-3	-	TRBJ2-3	TGCGCCAGCAGCCAAGATGAGTCGGGAGATACGCAGTATTTT	CASSQDESGDTQYF
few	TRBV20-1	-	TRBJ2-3	TGCAGTGCTCCGGGGGGCCCCACAGATACGCAGTATTTT	CSAPGGPTDTQYF
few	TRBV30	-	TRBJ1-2	TGTGCCTGGTGGTCCGGCGGGAGGGGCTACACCTTC	CAWWSGGRGYTF
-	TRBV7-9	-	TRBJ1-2	TGTGCCAGCAGTCCCTCTGGGGTAAGGGGCTACACCTTC	CASSPSGVRGYTF
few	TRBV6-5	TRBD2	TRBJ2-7	TGTGCCAGCAGCCAGACGGTGTTGGGCGGGAGGGCCCCCGAGCAGTACTTC	CASSQTVLGGRAPEQYF
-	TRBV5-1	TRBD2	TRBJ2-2	TGCGCCAGCAGCTCGGGACTAGCGGGAGGTTACACCGGGGAGCTGTTTTTT	CASSSGLAGGYTGELFF
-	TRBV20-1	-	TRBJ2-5	TGCAGTGCTAGCTATAGCGGCCCATTAAGATACCCGACCCAGTACTTC	CSASYSGPLRYPTQYF
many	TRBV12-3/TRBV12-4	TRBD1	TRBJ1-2	TGTGCCAGCAGTTCCGGGACAGGGAACTATGGCTACACCTTC	CASSSGTGNYGYTF
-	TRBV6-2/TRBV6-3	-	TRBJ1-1	TGTGCCAGCAGGGGATCCCAGGGAGTTAGCACTGAAGCTTTCTTT	CASRGSQGVSTEAFF
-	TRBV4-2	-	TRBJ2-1	TGTGCCAGCAGCCTCAGACAGTCGGATGAGCAGTTCTTC	CASSLRQSDEQFF
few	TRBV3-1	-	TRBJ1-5	TGTGCCAGCAGCCAAGGGCGTCAGCCCCAGCATTTT	CASSQGRQPQHF
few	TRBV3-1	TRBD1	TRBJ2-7	TGTGCCAGCAGCCGGGGGACAGGGATCTACGAGCAGTACTTC	CASSRGTGIYEQYF
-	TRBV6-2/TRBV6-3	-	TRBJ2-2	TGTGCCAGCAGGGAACCCGGTGGAAGGGAGCTGTTTTTT	CASREPGGRELFF
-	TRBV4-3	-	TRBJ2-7	TGCGCCAGCAGCCAAGGGTTGGGGCTCGAGCAGTACTTC	CASSQGLGLEQYF